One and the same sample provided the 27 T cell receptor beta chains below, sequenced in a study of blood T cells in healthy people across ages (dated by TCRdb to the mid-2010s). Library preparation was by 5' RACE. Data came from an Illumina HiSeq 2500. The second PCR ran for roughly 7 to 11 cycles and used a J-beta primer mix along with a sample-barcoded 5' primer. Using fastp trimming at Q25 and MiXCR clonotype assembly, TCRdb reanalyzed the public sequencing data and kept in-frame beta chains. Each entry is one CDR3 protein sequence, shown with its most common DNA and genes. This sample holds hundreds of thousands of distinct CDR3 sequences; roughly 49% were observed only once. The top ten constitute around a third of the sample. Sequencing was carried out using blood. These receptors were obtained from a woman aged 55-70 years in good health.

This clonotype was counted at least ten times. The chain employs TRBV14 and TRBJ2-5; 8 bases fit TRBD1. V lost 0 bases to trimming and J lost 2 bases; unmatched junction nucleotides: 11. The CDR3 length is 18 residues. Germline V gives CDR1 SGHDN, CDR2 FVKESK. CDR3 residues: CASSQDAPPTGEQETQYF. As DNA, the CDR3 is TGTGCCAGCAGCCAAGATGCCCCTCCGACAGGGGAACAAGAGACCCAGTACTTC.

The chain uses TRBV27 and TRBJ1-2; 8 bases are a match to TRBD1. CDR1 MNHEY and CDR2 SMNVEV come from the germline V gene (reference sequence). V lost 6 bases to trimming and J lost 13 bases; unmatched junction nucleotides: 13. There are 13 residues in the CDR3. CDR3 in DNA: TGTGCCAGCAGCTACGACAGGGGCAGCGATCCCACCTTC. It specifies CASSYDRGSDPTF.

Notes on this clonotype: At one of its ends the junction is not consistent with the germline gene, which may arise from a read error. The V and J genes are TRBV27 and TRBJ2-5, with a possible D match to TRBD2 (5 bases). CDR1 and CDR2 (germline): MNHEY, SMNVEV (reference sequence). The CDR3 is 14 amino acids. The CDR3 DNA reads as TGTGCCAGCAGTTCACCGGGAAGAAAAGAGATCCAGTACTTC. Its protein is CASSSPGRKEIQYF.

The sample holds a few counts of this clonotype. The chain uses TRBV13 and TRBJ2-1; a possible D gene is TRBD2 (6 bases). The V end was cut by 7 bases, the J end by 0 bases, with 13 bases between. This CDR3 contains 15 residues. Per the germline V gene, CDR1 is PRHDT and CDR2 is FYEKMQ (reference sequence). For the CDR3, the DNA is TGTGCCAGCAAGGGGAACGGGGGCTCCTACAATGAGCAGTTCTTC. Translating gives CASKGNGGSYNEQFF.

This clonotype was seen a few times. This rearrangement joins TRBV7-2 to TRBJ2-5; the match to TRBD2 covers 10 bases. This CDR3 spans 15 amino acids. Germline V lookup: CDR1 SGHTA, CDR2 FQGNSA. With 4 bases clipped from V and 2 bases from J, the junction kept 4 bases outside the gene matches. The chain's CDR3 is CASSWTSGLQETQYF. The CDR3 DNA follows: TGTGCCAGCAGCTGGACTAGCGGACTACAAGAGACCCAGTACTTC.

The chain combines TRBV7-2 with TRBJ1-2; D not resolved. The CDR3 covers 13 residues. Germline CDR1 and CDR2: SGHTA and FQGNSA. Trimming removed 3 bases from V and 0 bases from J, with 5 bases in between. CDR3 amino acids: CASSFPANYGYTF. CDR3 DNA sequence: TGTGCCAGCAGCTTCCCAGCTAACTATGGCTACACCTTC.

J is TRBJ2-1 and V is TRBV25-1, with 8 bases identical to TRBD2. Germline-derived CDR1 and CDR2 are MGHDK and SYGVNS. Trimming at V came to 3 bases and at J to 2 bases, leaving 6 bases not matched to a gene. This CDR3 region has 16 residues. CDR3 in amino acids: CASSDVTGLAYNEQFF. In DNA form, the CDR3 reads TGTGCCAGCAGTGACGTGACGGGACTAGCCTACAATGAGCAGTTCTTC.

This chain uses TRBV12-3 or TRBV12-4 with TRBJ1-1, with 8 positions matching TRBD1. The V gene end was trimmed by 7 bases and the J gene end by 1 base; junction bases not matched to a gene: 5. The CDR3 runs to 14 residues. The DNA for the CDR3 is TGTGCCAGCACCTGGACAGGGCGGAACACTGAAGCTTTCTTT. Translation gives CASTWTGRNTEAFF.

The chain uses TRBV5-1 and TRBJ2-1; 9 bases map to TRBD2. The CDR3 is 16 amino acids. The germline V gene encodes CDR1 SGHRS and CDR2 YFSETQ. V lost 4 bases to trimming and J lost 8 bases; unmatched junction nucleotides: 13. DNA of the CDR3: TGCGCCAGCAGCCCCGGGGTTAGCGGGAGTGTCTATGAGCAGTTCTTC. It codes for CASSPGVSGSVYEQFF. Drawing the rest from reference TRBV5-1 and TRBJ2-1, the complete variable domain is KAGVTQTPRYLIKTRGQQVTLSCSPISGHRSVSWYQQTPGQGLQFLFEYFSETQRNKGNFPGRFSGRQFSNSRSEMNVSTLELGDSALYLCASSPGVSGSVYEQFFGPGTRLTVL.

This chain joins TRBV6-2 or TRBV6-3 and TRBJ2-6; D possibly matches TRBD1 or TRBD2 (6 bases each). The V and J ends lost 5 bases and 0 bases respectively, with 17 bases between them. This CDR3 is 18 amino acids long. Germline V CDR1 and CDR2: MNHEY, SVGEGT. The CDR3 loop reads CASSRLGGPGSGANVLTF. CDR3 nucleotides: TGTGCCAGCAGTCGACTAGGGGGTCCTGGCTCTGGGGCCAACGTCCTGACTTTC.

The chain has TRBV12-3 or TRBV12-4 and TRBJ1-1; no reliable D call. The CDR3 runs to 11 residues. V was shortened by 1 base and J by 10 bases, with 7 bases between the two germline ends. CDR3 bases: TGTGCCAGCAGTTTAGGGAAAGGAGCTTTCTTT. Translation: CASSLGKGAFF.

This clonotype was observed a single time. The CDR3 nucleotides read TGTGCCGGCAGCAATTCGTTATCCGGGACAGTGGGTGAAAAACTGTTTTTT. It encodes CAGSNSLSGTVGEKLFF. The chain joins TRBV21-1 to TRBJ1-4; the DNA was not compared with TRBD1, the D call given in the table. TRBV21-1 is a known pseudogene. The CDR3 length is 17 residues.

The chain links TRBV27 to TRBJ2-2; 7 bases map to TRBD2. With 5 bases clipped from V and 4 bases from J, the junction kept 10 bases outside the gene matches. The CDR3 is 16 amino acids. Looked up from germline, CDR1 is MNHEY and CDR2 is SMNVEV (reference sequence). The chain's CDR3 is CASSPRLAEFTGELFF. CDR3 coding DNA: TGTGCCAGCAGTCCCAGACTAGCCGAGTTCACCGGGGAGCTGTTTTTT.

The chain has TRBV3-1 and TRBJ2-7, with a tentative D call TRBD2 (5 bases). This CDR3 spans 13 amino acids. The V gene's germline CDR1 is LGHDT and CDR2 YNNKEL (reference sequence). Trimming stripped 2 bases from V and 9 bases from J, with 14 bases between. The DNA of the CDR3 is TGTGCCAGCAGCCAACTAGCTGGATTCGGGCAGTACTTC. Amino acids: CASSQLAGFGQYF.

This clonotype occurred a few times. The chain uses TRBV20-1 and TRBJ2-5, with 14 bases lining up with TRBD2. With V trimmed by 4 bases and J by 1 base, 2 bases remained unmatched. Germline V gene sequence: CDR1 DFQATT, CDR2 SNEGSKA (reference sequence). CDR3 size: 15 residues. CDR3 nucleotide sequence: TGCAGTGCTACGACTAGCGGGAGGGCCCAAGAGACCCAGTACTTC. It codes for CSATTSGRAQETQYF.

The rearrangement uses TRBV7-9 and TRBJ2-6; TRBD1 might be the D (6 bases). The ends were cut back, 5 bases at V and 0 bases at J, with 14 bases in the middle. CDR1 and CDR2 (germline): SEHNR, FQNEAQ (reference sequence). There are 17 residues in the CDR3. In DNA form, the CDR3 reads TGTGCCAGCAGCCAGGGGCGTAGCCTCTCTGGGGCCAACGTCCTGACTTTC. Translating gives CASSQGRSLSGANVLTF.

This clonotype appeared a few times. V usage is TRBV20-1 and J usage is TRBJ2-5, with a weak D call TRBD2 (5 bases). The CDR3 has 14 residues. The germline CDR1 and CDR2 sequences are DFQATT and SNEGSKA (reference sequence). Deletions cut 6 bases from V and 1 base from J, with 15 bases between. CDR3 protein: CSAIVAAGQETQYF. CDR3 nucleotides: TGCAGTGCCATAGTTGCTGCGGGCCAAGAGACCCAGTACTTC.

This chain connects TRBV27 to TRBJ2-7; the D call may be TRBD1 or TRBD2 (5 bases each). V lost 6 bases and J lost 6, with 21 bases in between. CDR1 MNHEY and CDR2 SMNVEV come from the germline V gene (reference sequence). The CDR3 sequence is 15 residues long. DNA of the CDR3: TGTGCCAGCAGCCCCATCGGGGCCCTTATCGGCGAGCAGTACTTC. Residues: CASSPIGALIGEQYF.

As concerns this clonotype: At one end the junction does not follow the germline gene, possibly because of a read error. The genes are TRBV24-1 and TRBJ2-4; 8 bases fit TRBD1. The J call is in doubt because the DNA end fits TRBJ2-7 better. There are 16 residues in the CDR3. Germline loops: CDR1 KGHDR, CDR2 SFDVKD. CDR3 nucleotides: TGTGCCACCAGTACAGGGGGAGACTCAAGCTCCGACGAGCAGTACTTC. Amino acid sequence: CATSTGGDSSSDEQYF.

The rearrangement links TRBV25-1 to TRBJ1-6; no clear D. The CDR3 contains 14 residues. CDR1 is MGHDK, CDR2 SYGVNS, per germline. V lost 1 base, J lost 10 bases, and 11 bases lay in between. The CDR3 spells CASSESRDRSPLHF. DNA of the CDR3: TGTGCCAGCAGTGAATCGAGAGATAGATCACCCCTCCACTTT. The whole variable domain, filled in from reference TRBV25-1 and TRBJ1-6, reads EADIYQTPRYLVIGTGKKITLECSQTMGHDKMYWYQQDPGMELHLIHYSYGVNSTEKGDLSSESTVSRIRTEHFPLTLESARPSHTSQYLCASSESRDRSPLHFGNGTRLTVT.

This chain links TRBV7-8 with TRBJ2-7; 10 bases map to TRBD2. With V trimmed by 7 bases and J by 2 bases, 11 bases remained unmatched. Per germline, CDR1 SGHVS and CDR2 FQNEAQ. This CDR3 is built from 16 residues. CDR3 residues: CASTLRFGTSAYEQYF. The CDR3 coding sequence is TGTGCCAGCACCCTCCGTTTTGGGACTAGCGCCTACGAGCAGTACTTC.

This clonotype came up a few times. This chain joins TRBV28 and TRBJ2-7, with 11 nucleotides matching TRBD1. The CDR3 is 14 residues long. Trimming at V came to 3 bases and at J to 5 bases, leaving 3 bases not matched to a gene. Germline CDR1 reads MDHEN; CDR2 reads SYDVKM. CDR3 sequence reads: CASSLGQGVHEQYF. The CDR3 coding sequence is TGTGCCAGCAGTTTGGGACAGGGGGTCCACGAGCAGTACTTC. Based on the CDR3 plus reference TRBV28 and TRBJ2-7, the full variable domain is DVKVTQSSRYLVKRTGEKVFLECVQDMDHENMFWYRQDPGLGLRLIYFSYDVKMKEKGDIPEGYSVSREKKERFSLILESASTNQTSMYLCASSLGQGVHEQYFGPGTRLTVT.

The CDR3 is CASSQTVGSGANVLTF. DNA of the CDR3: TGTGCCAGCAGCCAAACAGTGGGGTCCGGGGCCAACGTCCTGACTTTC. The rearrangement uses TRBV3-1 and TRBJ2-6, with unresolved D. The CDR3 extends over 16 amino acids. Trimming stripped 2 bases from V and 4 bases from J, with 12 bases between. Germline CDR1 and CDR2: LGHDT and YNNKEL (reference sequence).

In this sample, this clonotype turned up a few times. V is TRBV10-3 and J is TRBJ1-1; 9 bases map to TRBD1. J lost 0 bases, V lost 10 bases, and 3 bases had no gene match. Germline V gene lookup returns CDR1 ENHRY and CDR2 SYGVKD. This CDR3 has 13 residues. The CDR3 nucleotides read TGTGCCACCACAGGGGGCTTGAACACTGAAGCTTTCTTT. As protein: CATTGGLNTEAFF.

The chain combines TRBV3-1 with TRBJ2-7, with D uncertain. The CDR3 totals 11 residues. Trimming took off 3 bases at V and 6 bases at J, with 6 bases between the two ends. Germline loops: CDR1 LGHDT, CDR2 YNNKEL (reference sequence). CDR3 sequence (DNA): TGTGCCAGCAGCCACCGGAGCGAGCAGTACTTC. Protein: CASSHRSEQYF.

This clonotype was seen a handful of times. The CDR3, as DNA: TGCGCCAGCAGCCAAGAAGCCCACCGAATTCCCCCTGAAAAACTGTTTTTT. Its protein is CASSQEAHRIPPEKLFF. The chain uses TRBV4-3 and TRBJ1-4; D remains ambiguous. V was clipped by 0 bases and J by 7 bases, with 18 bases between them. The length of the CDR3 is 17 residues. Germline CDR1 LGHNA, CDR2 YSLEER.

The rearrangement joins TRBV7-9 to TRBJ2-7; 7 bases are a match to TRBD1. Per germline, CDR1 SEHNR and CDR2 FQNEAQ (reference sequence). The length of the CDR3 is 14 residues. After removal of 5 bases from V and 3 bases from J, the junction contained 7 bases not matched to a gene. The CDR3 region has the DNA TGTGCCAGCAGCCCTCCAAGGGGGCACTACGAGCAGTACTTC. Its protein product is CASSPPRGHYEQYF.